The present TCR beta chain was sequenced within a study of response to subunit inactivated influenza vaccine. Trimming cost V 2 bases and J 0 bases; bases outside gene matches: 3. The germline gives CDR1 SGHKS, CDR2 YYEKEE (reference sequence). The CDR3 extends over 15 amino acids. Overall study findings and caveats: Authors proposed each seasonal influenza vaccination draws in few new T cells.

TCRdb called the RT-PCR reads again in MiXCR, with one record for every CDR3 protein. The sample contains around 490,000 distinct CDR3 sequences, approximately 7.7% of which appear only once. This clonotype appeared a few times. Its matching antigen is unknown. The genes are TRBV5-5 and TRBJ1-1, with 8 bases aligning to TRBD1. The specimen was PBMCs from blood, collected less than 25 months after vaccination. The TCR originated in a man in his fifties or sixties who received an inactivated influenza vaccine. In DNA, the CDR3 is TGTGCCAGCAGCTTCAGGGGGCTGTTGAACACTGAAGCTTTCTTT. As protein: CASSFRGLLNTEAFF.